These T cell receptor beta chains were read from a single sample in a study of identical twins. One entry per CDR3 protein, called by TCRdb with MiXCR from the 5' RACE reads. The sample includes about 530,000 distinct CDR3 sequences, approximately 20% of them seen just once. The same sample was also used in a study of yellow fever vaccine responses in identical twins.

Input material: CD4+ T cells sorted from blood. These receptors originate from a woman between 18 and 29 years old in good health. The CDR3 runs from the conserved cysteine through the conserved F or W. The D gene is left open where the match is weak. The size of a clone is reported for some rows only, either as once, few or many, or as a class for expanded clones.

j_call | v_call | clone_size | d_call | cdr3_aa | cdr3_nt
TRBJ1-1 | TRBV12-3/TRBV12-4 | few | TRBD1 | CASRTDRVWNTEAFF | TGTGCCAGCAGGACAGACAGGGTATGGAACACTGAAGCTTTCTTT
TRBJ1-5 | TRBV6-6 | . | . | CASSAQGNQPQHF | TGTGCCAGCAGCGCCCAGGGGAATCAGCCCCAGCATTTT
TRBJ2-1 | TRBV7-3 | few | TRBD2 | CASSKPGLAGGPSSYNEQFF | TGTGCCAGCAGCAAACCGGGACTAGCGGGAGGGCCTAGCTCCTACAATGAGCAGTTCTTC
TRBJ1-4 | TRBV6-8 | . | . | CASSYSAVEKLFF | TGTGCCAGCAGTTACTCGGCCGTTGAAAAACTGTTTTTT
TRBJ2-3 | TRBV29-1 | . | TRBD2 | CSVERSGTSGPDTQYF | TGCAGCGTTGAAAGATCGGGGACTAGCGGGCCAGATACGCAGTATTTT
TRBJ1-1 | TRBV29-1 | few | . | CSVGPQGITEAFF | TGCAGCGTTGGCCCACAGGGAATCACTGAAGCTTTCTTT
TRBJ2-1 | TRBV11-2 | few | . | CASSLVAATYNEQFF | TGTGCCAGCAGCTTAGTAGCGGCCACCTACAATGAGCAGTTCTTC
TRBJ1-1 | TRBV20-1 | . | . | CSNAGGGTEAFF | TGCAGTAACGCAGGAGGGGGGACTGAAGCTTTCTTT
TRBJ2-2 | TRBV3-1 | . | TRBD1 | CAAEDRMNTGELFF | TGTGCCGCCGAGGACAGGATGAACACCGGGGAGCTGTTTTTT
TRBJ2-1 | TRBV7-9 | . | . | CASSSKSVLSSYNEQFF | TGTGCCAGCAGCTCCAAATCCGTGTTGAGCTCCTACAATGAGCAGTTCTTC
TRBJ2-7 | TRBV5-1 | . | TRBD2 | CASSEGSGSYEQYF | TGCGCCAGCAGCGAAGGTAGCGGGTCGTACGAGCAGTACTTC
TRBJ1-6 | TRBV7-9 | . | TRBD1 | CASKKTGVNSPLHF | TGTGCCAGCAAAAAGACAGGGGTTAATTCACCCCTCCACTTT
TRBJ2-4 | TRBV2 | . | TRBD2 | CASRTGTSGVKNIQYF | TGTGCCAGCAGGACCGGGACTAGCGGGGTAAAAAACATTCAGTACTTC
TRBJ2-7 | TRBV10-3 | few | . | CAINPRAEGHEQYF | TGTGCCATCAATCCTAGGGCAGAGGGCCACGAGCAGTACTTC